This T cell receptor (beta chain) was sequenced in a study of blood T cell repertoires in COVID-19. Study-wide background: There were acute and convalescent COVID-19 samples, and they came from the United States, Italy and Spain. PBMCs, B-cell-depleted T cells, or T cells were the source of the cDNA or gDNA that made up the material.

CDR1 and CDR2 from the germline V gene are SGHRS and YFSETQ. This CDR3 has 15 amino acids. The junction had 6 bases not matched to a gene; V was cut back by 3 bases and J by 4 bases. Under the authors' procedure: Amplification of reference gene primers was used by the study to estimate nucleated cell counts. Only in-frame clones appear in the TCRdb table, and some are missing; sequencing was by immunoSEQ multiplex PCR. V and J calls and clone size come straight from that table; D and trimming were deduced from the DNA. The data show more than 200,000 clones, 65% to 85% seen once. This sequence originates from a man over 45 with active or convalescent COVID-19. Sequenced sample: peripheral blood. The chain couples TRBV5-1 to TRBJ2-7, with TRBD2 matching over 11 bases. The CDR3 DNA reads as TGCGCCAGCAGCTCCGCCGGGACTAGCGGTTACGAGCAGTACTTC. Amino acid sequence: CASSSAGTSGYEQYF.